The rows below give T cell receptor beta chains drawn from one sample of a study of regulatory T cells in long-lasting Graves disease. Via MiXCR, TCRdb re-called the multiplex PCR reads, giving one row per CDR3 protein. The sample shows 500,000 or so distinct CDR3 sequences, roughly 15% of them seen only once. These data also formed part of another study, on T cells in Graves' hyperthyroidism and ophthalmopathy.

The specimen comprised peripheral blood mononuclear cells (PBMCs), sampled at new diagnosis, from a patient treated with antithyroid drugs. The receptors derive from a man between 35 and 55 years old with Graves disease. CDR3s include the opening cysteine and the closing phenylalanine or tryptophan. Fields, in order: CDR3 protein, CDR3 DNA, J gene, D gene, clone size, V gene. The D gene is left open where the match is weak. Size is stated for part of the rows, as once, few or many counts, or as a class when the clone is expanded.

cdr3_aa: CASSQGTGGYGYTF; cdr3_nt: TGTGCCAGCAGCCAAGGGACAGGGGGCTATGGCTACACCTTC; j_call: TRBJ1-2; d_call: TRBD1; clone_size: -; v_call: TRBV3-1
cdr3_aa: CASSRHTGTANTGELFF; cdr3_nt: TGTGCCAGCAGTCGACATACCGGGACAGCCAACACCGGGGAGCTGTTTTTT; j_call: TRBJ2-2; d_call: TRBD1; clone_size: few; v_call: TRBV12-3/TRBV12-4
cdr3_aa: CASSSTGTSGIYEQYF; cdr3_nt: TGTGCCAGCAGTTCGACCGGGACTAGCGGGATCTACGAGCAGTACTTC; j_call: TRBJ2-7; d_call: TRBD2; clone_size: many; v_call: TRBV28
cdr3_aa: CAGQTGEGYTF; cdr3_nt: TGTGCCGGGCAAACAGGGGAAGGCTACACCTTC; j_call: TRBJ1-2; d_call: TRBD1; clone_size: many; v_call: TRBV30
cdr3_aa: CASSLEIGPAFF; cdr3_nt: TGTGCCAGCAGTTTAGAAATAGGACCGGCTTTCTTT; j_call: TRBJ1-1; d_call: -; clone_size: many; v_call: TRBV12-3/TRBV12-4
cdr3_aa: CASESRGLTEAFF; cdr3_nt: TGTGCCAGCGAGTCCAGAGGGCTCACTGAAGCTTTCTTT; j_call: TRBJ1-1; d_call: -; clone_size: many; v_call: TRBV7-9
cdr3_aa: CSAAGAGNYNEQFF; cdr3_nt: TGCAGTGCGGCTGGAGCGGGAAACTACAATGAGCAGTTCTTC; j_call: TRBJ2-1; d_call: TRBD2; clone_size: -; v_call: TRBV20-1
cdr3_aa: CASSWDSRYEQYF; cdr3_nt: TGCGCCAGCAGCTGGGACTCACGGTACGAGCAGTACTTC; j_call: TRBJ2-7; d_call: -; clone_size: many; v_call: TRBV5-1
cdr3_aa: CSASQGTSGRGYEQYF; cdr3_nt: TGCAGTGCTAGCCAAGGGACTAGCGGTAGAGGCTACGAGCAGTACTTC; j_call: TRBJ2-7; d_call: TRBD2; clone_size: -; v_call: TRBV20-1
cdr3_aa: CASSDSVVGQGDGYTF; cdr3_nt: TGTGCCAGCAGTGATAGTGTTGTGGGACAGGGTGACGGCTACACCTTC; j_call: TRBJ1-2; d_call: TRBD1; clone_size: -; v_call: TRBV2
cdr3_aa: CASSQSARELANEQFF; cdr3_nt: TGTGCCAGCAGCCAATCAGCCCGGGAGTTGGCCAATGAGCAGTTCTTC; j_call: TRBJ2-1; d_call: -; clone_size: -; v_call: TRBV4-2
cdr3_aa: CASSALGAGAGNEQFF; cdr3_nt: TGTGCCAGCAGCGCCCTTGGGGCGGGGGCCGGGAATGAGCAGTTCTTC; j_call: TRBJ2-1; d_call: -; clone_size: -; v_call: TRBV9
cdr3_aa: CASSPGTTGGELFF; cdr3_nt: TGTGCCAGCAGCCCCGGGACTACGGGCGGGGAGCTGTTTTTT; j_call: TRBJ2-2; d_call: TRBD2; clone_size: many; v_call: TRBV3-1
cdr3_aa: CSVVSPARQETQYF; cdr3_nt: TGCAGCGTTGTTTCCCCGGCCAGACAAGAGACCCAGTACTTC; j_call: TRBJ2-5; d_call: -; clone_size: -; v_call: TRBV29-1
cdr3_aa: CASSFGQGEQYF; cdr3_nt: TGTGCCAGCAGCTTCGGACAGGGCGAGCAGTACTTC; j_call: TRBJ2-7; d_call: TRBD1; clone_size: many; v_call: TRBV7-9
cdr3_aa: CASSPHRAGFSEKLFF; cdr3_nt: TGTGCCAGCAGTCCTCACCGAGCGGGGTTTTCTGAAAAACTGTTTTTT; j_call: TRBJ1-4; d_call: -; clone_size: -; v_call: TRBV12-3/TRBV12-4
cdr3_aa: CASSEPPPGFSNQPQHF; cdr3_nt: TGTGCCAGCAGTGAACCCCCTCCCGGATTTAGCAATCAGCCCCAGCATTTT; j_call: TRBJ1-5; d_call: -; clone_size: few; v_call: TRBV6-1
cdr3_aa: CASSTGTVSYEQYF; cdr3_nt: TGTGCCAGCAGCACCGGGACAGTCTCCTACGAGCAGTACTTC; j_call: TRBJ2-7; d_call: TRBD1; clone_size: -; v_call: TRBV7-2
cdr3_aa: CASRHGTGNEKLFF; cdr3_nt: TGTGCCAGCAGACACGGGACGGGGAATGAAAAACTGTTTTTT; j_call: TRBJ1-4; d_call: -; clone_size: many; v_call: TRBV2
cdr3_aa: CASSLTGGDYDEQFF; cdr3_nt: TGTGCCAGTAGCCTTACAGGGGGGGATTACGATGAGCAGTTCTTC; j_call: TRBJ2-1; d_call: -; clone_size: -; v_call: TRBV19
cdr3_aa: CASSLGRVGHNEQFF; cdr3_nt: TGTGCCAGCAGTTTAGGTAGGGTGGGCCACAATGAGCAGTTCTTC; j_call: TRBJ2-1; d_call: -; clone_size: few; v_call: TRBV12-3/TRBV12-4
cdr3_aa: CASSRLATSYEQYF; cdr3_nt: TGTGCCAGCAGTCGACTAGCGACCTCCTACGAGCAGTACTTC; j_call: TRBJ2-7; d_call: TRBD2; clone_size: many; v_call: TRBV11-2
cdr3_aa: CSAFRVDGETQYF; cdr3_nt: TGCAGTGCCTTTCGTGTGGACGGAGAGACCCAGTACTTC; j_call: TRBJ2-5; d_call: -; clone_size: -; v_call: TRBV20-1
cdr3_aa: CASSLYPPGQLSHEQYF; cdr3_nt: TGTGCCAGCAGTTTATATCCCCCGGGACAGCTTTCCCACGAGCAGTACTTC; j_call: TRBJ2-7; d_call: TRBD1; clone_size: -; v_call: TRBV28
cdr3_aa: CASTSGEGKYTEAFF; cdr3_nt: TGTGCCAGTACTAGCGGGGAGGGGAAATACACTGAAGCTTTCTTT; j_call: TRBJ1-1; d_call: -; clone_size: few; v_call: TRBV27
cdr3_aa: CANSFAGRGLSGNTIYF; cdr3_nt: TGTGCCAATTCCTTTGCGGGACGGGGACTCTCTGGAAACACCATATATTTT; j_call: TRBJ1-3; d_call: -; clone_size: -; v_call: TRBV11-2
cdr3_aa: CASSNEGFYVSEQFF; cdr3_nt: TGTGCCAGTAGTAATGAAGGGTTCTATGTCAGTGAGCAGTTCTTC; j_call: TRBJ2-1; d_call: -; clone_size: -; v_call: TRBV19
cdr3_aa: CASSTGETQYF; cdr3_nt: TGTGCCAGCAGTACTGGGGAGACCCAGTACTTC; j_call: TRBJ2-5; d_call: -; clone_size: many; v_call: TRBV28
cdr3_aa: CSARDSGSETQYF; cdr3_nt: TGCAGTGCTAGAGATTCGGGGTCTGAGACCCAGTACTTC; j_call: TRBJ2-5; d_call: -; clone_size: many; v_call: TRBV20-1
cdr3_aa: CASGLPGGRGTQYF; cdr3_nt: TGTGCTAGTGGTTTGCCGGGCGGGAGGGGGACCCAGTACTTC; j_call: TRBJ2-5; d_call: TRBD2; clone_size: many; v_call: TRBV12-5
cdr3_aa: CASSLGASGTDTQYF; cdr3_nt: TGTGCCAGCAGCTTAGGTGCTAGCGGCACAGATACGCAGTATTTT; j_call: TRBJ2-3; d_call: -; clone_size: -; v_call: TRBV11-3
cdr3_aa: CASSYSIGREATGELFF; cdr3_nt: TGTGCCAGCAGTTACTCGATCGGGCGGGAGGCAACCGGGGAGCTGTTTTTT; j_call: TRBJ2-2; d_call: TRBD2; clone_size: many; v_call: TRBV6-2/TRBV6-3
cdr3_aa: CSASSGTFDTQYF; cdr3_nt: TGCAGTGCTAGTTCCGGGACGTTTGATACGCAGTATTTT; j_call: TRBJ2-3; d_call: -; clone_size: -; v_call: TRBV20-1
cdr3_aa: CASSSPGLAGNTGELFF; cdr3_nt: TGTGCCAGCAGTTCTCCTGGACTAGCGGGGAACACCGGGGAGCTGTTTTTT; j_call: TRBJ2-2; d_call: TRBD2; clone_size: -; v_call: TRBV27
cdr3_aa: CASSSGRGVAEAFF; cdr3_nt: TGTGCCAGCAGCTCCGGACGGGGAGTGGCTGAAGCTTTCTTT; j_call: TRBJ1-1; d_call: -; clone_size: many; v_call: TRBV11-2
cdr3_aa: CASSPDRSNEQYF; cdr3_nt: TGTGCCAGCAGCCCCGATAGGAGTAACGAGCAGTACTTC; j_call: TRBJ2-7; d_call: -; clone_size: few; v_call: TRBV7-9
cdr3_aa: CASSPGTSGRGEQYF; cdr3_nt: TGTGCCAGCAGTCCCGGGACTAGCGGGAGAGGCGAGCAGTACTTC; j_call: TRBJ2-7; d_call: TRBD2; clone_size: many; v_call: TRBV27
cdr3_aa: CASSYQLNNEQFF; cdr3_nt: TGTGCCAGCAGTTATCAACTAAACAATGAGCAGTTCTTC; j_call: TRBJ2-1; d_call: -; clone_size: few; v_call: TRBV6-2/TRBV6-3
cdr3_aa: CASSKSETQYF; cdr3_nt: TGTGCCAGTAGTAAGAGCGAGACCCAGTACTTC; j_call: TRBJ2-5; d_call: -; clone_size: few; v_call: TRBV19
cdr3_aa: CASYLGEGANVLTF; cdr3_nt: TGTGCCAGCTATTTGGGTGAAGGGGCCAACGTCCTGACTTTC; j_call: TRBJ2-6; d_call: -; clone_size: -; v_call: TRBV2